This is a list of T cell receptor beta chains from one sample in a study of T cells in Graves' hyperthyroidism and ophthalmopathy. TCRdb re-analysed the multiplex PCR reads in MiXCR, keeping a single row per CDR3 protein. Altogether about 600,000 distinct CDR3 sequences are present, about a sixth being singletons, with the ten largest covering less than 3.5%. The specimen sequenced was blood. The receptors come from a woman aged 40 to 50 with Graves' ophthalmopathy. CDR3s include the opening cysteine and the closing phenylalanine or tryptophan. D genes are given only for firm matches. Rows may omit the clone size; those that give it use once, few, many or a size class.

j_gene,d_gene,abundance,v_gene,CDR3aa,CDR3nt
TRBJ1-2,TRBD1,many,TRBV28,CASNPDRVMSYTF,TGTGCCAGCAACCCAGACAGGGTTATGAGCTACACCTTC
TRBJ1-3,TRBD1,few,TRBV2,CASSRQGGPSGNTIYF,TGTGCCAGCAGCCGGCAGGGGGGGCCCTCTGGAAACACCATATATTTT
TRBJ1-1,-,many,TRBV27,CASSLILGTTEAFF,TGTGCCAGCAGTTTAATTTTGGGGACCACTGAAGCTTTCTTT
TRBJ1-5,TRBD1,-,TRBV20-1,CSASHQQGAGQPQHF,TGCAGTGCTAGTCATCAACAGGGGGCCGGTCAGCCCCAGCATTTT
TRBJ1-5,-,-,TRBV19,CASSTSREGNQPQHF,TGTGCCAGTAGCACATCTCGAGAAGGCAATCAGCCCCAGCATTTT
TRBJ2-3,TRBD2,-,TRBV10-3,CAISDPLSSGSGPDTQYF,TGTGCCATCAGTGACCCCCTCTCTAGCGGGAGTGGCCCAGATACGCAGTATTTT
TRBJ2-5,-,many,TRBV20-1,CSASVAGYRDGETQYF,TGCAGTGCTAGTGTGGCGGGGTATAGGGATGGAGAGACCCAGTACTTC
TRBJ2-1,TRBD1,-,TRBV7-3,CASSLSPPTGGGYNEQFF,TGTGCCAGCAGCTTAAGTCCCCCGACAGGGGGCGGGTACAATGAGCAGTTCTTC
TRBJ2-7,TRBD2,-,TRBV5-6,CASSEGLAAEQYF,TGTGCCAGCAGCGAGGGACTAGCAGCCGAGCAGTACTTC
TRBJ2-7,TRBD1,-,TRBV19,CASTEGQTYEQYF,TGTGCCAGTACCGAGGGACAGACCTACGAGCAGTACTTC
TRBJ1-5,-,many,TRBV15,CATSRDPYLSNQPQHF,TGTGCCACCAGCAGAGATCCGTACCTTAGCAATCAGCCCCAGCATTTT
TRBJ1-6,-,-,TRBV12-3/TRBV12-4,CASSWEQVSPLHF,TGTGCCAGCAGTTGGGAACAGGTTTCACCCCTCCACTTT
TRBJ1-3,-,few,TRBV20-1,CSARDRPASGNTIYF,TGCAGTGCTAGAGATAGGCCAGCCTCTGGAAACACCATATATTTT
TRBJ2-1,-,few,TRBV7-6,CASSLGGQGLNEQFF,TGTGCCAGCAGCTTAGGTGGTCAAGGCCTCAATGAGCAGTTCTTC
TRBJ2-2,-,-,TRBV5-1,CASSFSGPYTGELFF,TGCGCCAGCAGCTTCAGCGGGCCATACACCGGGGAGCTGTTTTTT
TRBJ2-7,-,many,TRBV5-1,CASSLDSVAYEQYF,TGCGCCAGCAGCTTAGACTCCGTGGCGTACGAGCAGTACTTC
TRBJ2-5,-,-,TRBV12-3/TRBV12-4,CASTVGSETQYF,TGTGCCAGTACCGTGGGAAGCGAGACCCAGTACTTC
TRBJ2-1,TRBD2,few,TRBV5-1,CASSPSPGLAGINEQFF,TGCGCCAGCAGCCCGTCCCCCGGACTAGCGGGGATCAATGAGCAGTTCTTC
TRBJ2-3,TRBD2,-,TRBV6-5,CASSSPTSFTQYF,TGTGCCAGCAGTTCGCCGACTAGCTTCACGCAGTATTTT
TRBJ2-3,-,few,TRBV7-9,CASISKRGDTQYF,TGTGCCAGCATCTCGAAAAGAGGGGATACGCAGTATTTT
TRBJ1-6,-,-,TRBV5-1,CASRLGPGTESPLHF,TGCGCCAGCAGATTGGGTCCTGGGACCGAATCACCCCTCCACTTT
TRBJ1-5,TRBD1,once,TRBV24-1,CANQRTGLNQPQHF,TGTGCCAACCAGAGGACAGGGCTCAATCAGCCCCAGCATTTT
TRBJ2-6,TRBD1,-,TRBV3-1,CASSQEGGHGANVLTF,TGTGCCAGCAGCCAAGAAGGGGGCCATGGGGCCAACGTCCTGACTTTC
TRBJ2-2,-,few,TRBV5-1,CASSQPGGTGELFF,TGCGCCAGCAGCCAACCAGGAGGGACCGGGGAGCTGTTTTTT
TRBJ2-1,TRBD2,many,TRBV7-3,CASSPGLAGAYNEQFF,TGTGCCAGCAGTCCGGGACTAGCGGGAGCCTACAATGAGCAGTTCTTC
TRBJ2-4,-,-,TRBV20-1,CSARDRWSTDIQYF,TGCAGTGCTAGAGATCGATGGAGTACGGACATTCAGTACTTC
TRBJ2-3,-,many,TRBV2,CASKSGAQVGSGDTQYF,TGTGCCAGCAAATCGGGGGCGCAAGTTGGAAGTGGAGATACGCAGTATTTT
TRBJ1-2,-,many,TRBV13,CASRLQGGLYGYTF,TGTGCCAGCCGGCTTCAAGGAGGACTCTATGGCTACACCTTC
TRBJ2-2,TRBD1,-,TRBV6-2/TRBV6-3,CASSYWDSGTGELFF,TGTGCCAGCAGTTACTGGGACAGCGGCACCGGGGAGCTGTTTTTT
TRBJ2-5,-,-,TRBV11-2,CASSSGARMGQETQYF,TGTGCCAGCAGCTCGGGAGCGCGGATGGGCCAAGAGACCCAGTACTTC
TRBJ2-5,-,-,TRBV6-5,CASSSYLNEETQYF,TGTGCCAGCAGTTCATACCTGAATGAGGAGACCCAGTACTTC
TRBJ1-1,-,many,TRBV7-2,CASSLREYREAFF,TGTGCCAGCAGCTTACGGGAGTATCGTGAAGCTTTCTTT
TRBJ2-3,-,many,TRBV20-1,CSARDPGGSTDTQYF,TGCAGTGCTAGAGATCCCGGGGGTAGCACAGATACGCAGTATTTT
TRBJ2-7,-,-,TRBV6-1,CASTDGGLYYEQYF,TGTGCCAGCACCGACGGGGGTCTCTACTACGAGCAGTACTTC
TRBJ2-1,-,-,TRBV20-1,CSASPGRRDEQFF,TGCAGTGCTAGTCCGGGTCGCCGCGATGAGCAGTTCTTC
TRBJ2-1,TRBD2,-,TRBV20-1,CSALPTAGAHEQFF,TGCAGTGCTTTACCCACAGCGGGAGCCCATGAGCAGTTCTTC
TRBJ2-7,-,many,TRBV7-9,CASSLAGRWIDEQYF,TGTGCCAGCAGCTTAGCGGGGAGATGGATCGACGAGCAGTACTTC
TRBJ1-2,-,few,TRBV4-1,CASSQPGGLYGYTF,TGCGCCAGCAGCCAACCGGGGGGACTCTATGGCTACACCTTC
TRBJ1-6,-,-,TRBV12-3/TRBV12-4,CASSLVRDNSPLHF,TGTGCCAGCAGTTTGGTCAGGGATAATTCACCCCTCCACTTT
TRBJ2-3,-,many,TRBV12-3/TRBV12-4,CASSFFDTQYF,TGTGCCAGCAGTTTTTTCGATACGCAGTATTTT
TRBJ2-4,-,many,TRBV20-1,CSASIMTGHKNIQYF,TGCAGTGCTAGTATAATGACGGGGCACAAAAACATTCAGTACTTC
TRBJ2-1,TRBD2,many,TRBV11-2,CASSSFGLALNEQFF,TGTGCCAGCAGCTCCTTCGGACTAGCGCTCAATGAGCAGTTCTTC
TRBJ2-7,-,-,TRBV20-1,CSAIGDGYRYEQYF,TGCAGTGCTATAGGGGACGGGTACCGCTACGAGCAGTACTTC
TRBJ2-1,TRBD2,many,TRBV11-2,CASSSSGGAYNEQFF,TGTGCCAGCAGCTCAAGCGGGGGGGCCTACAATGAGCAGTTCTTC
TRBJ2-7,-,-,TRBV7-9,CASSQNAGFRYEQYF,TGTGCCAGCAGCCAAAACGCGGGGTTTCGCTACGAGCAGTACTTC